This T cell receptor (beta chain) was identified during a study of CD8 T cells in Susac syndrome. FACS was used to enrich TEMRA cells, whereas the CD8+ and CD4+ T cells were obtained by negative isolation. This clonotype was counted between two and nine times. The junction differs from germline at one of its ends, possibly a read error. It was with random hexamers that roughly 0.45 to 1 ug RNA was reverse transcribed. TCRdb redid the calling of the immunoSEQ multiplex PCR reads with MiXCR, one entry per CDR3 protein. The sample has hundreds of thousands of distinct CDR3 sequences, around 91% seen once. This clonotype was sampled from a human donor with multiple sclerosis. Sequencing input: CD8+ T cells from PBMCs.

This CDR3 is CSVLRTSGTSTDTQYF. In DNA form, the CDR3 reads TGTAGCGTCTTAAGGACTAGCGGAACTAGCACAGATACGCAGTATTTT. The rearrangement uses TRBV29-1 and TRBJ2-3; TRBD2 matches 10 bases. Germline values: CDR1 SQVTM, CDR2 ANQGSEA. The CDR3 is made up of 16 amino acids.